This T cell receptor beta chain was recovered during a study of T-cell reconstitution after alpha-beta-depleted transplantation in children. The study's findings and limits: The authors attributed T-cell counts and diversity one year after transplant mostly to newly produced T cells. Reported findings indicate that, about two months after transplant, alpha-beta T cells came from several hundred expanded clones, which were derived from non-depleted graft cells. TCRbeta diversity was high at day 60 in some patients (a result of surviving recipient T cells and thymic progenitors).

The germline V gene encodes CDR1 DFQATT and CDR2 SNEGSKA (reference sequence). With 0 bases removed from V and 0 bases from J, the gap between germline ends came to 15 bases. CDR3 size: 17 residues. As it was prepared, the TCRbeta library received unique molecular identifiers. TCRdb re-called the PCR reads with MiXCR, one entry per CDR3 protein. Here the sample spans hundreds of thousands of distinct CDR3 sequences, roughly a tenth being singletons. This clonotype appeared a few times. What it recognizes is unknown. The source was PBMCs, collected before TCRalphabeta/CD19-depleted stem cell transplant. The chain combines TRBV20-1 with TRBJ2-1; D is unclear. This clonotype was obtained from a child aged 2-9 years with inherited bone marrow failure, due to receive a stem cell transplant. This CDR3 is CSARDLAAGSSYNEQFF. The CDR3 bases are TGCAGTGCTAGAGATTTGGCTGCCGGAAGCTCCTACAATGAGCAGTTCTTC.